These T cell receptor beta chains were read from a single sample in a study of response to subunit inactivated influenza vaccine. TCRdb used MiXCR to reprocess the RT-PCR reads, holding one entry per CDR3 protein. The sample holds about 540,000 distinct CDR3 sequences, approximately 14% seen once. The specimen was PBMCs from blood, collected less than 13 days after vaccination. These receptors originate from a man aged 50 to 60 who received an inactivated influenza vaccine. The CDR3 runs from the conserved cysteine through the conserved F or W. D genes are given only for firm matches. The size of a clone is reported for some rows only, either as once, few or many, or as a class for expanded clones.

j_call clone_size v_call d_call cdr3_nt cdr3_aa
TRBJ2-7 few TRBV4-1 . TGCGCCAGCAGCCAATACGCAGGCCCCTACGAGCAGTACTTC CASSQYAGPYEQYF
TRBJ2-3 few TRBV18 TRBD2 TGTGCCAGCTCACCACCGCGGGGGGTCAGCACAGATACGCAGTATTTT CASSPPRGVSTDTQYF
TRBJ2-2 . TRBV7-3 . TGTGCCAGCAGCTCAGGGTTCGCCGGGGAGCTGTTTTTT CASSSGFAGELFF
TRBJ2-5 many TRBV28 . TGTGCCAGCATGGGGATTTTGTTGTTCGAGACCCAGTACTTC CASMGILLFETQYF
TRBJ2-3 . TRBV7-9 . TGTGCCAGCAGCTTACCGCCAGGCACTAGCACAGATACGCAGTATTTT CASSLPPGTSTDTQYF
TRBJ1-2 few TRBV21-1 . TGTGCCACCCAGCTTAGACAGGGGTTCTATGGCTACACCTTC CATQLRQGFYGYTF
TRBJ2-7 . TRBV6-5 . TGTGCCAGCAGTTGGACTCCAGGGGCCTACGAGCAGTACTTC CASSWTPGAYEQYF
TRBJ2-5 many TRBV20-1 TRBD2 TGCAGTGCCTCTCTAGCGGGAGGGCCAGAGACCCAGTACTTC CSASLAGGPETQYF
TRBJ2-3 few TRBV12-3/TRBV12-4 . TGTGCCAGCGAGGAGGGTCAGGTCAGCACAGATACGCAGTATTTT CASEEGQVSTDTQYF
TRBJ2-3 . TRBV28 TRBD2 TGTGCCAGCAGTACCCTAGCGGGGGGCAGCACAGATACGCAGTATTTT CASSTLAGGSTDTQYF
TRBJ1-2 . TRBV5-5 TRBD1 TGTGCCAGCGCGACAGGGATTGAATCTGGCTACACCTTC CASATGIESGYTF
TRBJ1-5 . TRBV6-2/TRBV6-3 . TGTGCCAGCAGTTACGGAAGGATTGGCAATCAGCCCCAGCATTTT CASSYGRIGNQPQHF
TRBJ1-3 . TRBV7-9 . TGTGCCAGCAGCTCACTGTCGCTAAACACCATATATTTT CASSSLSLNTIYF
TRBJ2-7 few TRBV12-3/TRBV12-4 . TGTGCCAGCAGTTTAGACAGGTTCGGCTACGAGCAGTACTTC CASSLDRFGYEQYF
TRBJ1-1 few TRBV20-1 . TGCAGTGCTAGACAGGGAACAATGAACACTGAAGCTTTCTTT CSARQGTMNTEAFF
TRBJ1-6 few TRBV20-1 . TGCAGTGCCCGAAGCCCAAATTCACCCCTCCACTTT CSARSPNSPLHF
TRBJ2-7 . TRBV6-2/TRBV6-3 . TGTGCCAGCAGTTACTCGACGATCAGCGAGCAGTACTTC CASSYSTISEQYF
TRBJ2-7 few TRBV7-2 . TGTGCCAGCAGCGGTGCCGGGACGGTTTCCTACGAGCAGTACTTC CASSGAGTVSYEQYF
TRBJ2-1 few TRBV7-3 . TGTGCCAGCAGCTTAGAAAAGGGGTGGAATGAGCAGTTCTTC CASSLEKGWNEQFF
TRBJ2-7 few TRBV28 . TGTGCCAGCATACAGGGTGGGAACGAGCAGTACTTC CASIQGGNEQYF
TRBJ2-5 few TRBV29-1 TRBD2 TGCAGCGTTTATAGCGGGAGCGGGGGGACCCAGTACTTC CSVYSGSGGTQYF
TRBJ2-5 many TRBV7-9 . TGTGCCAGCAAGGTTGGGGAGACCCAGTACTTC CASKVGETQYF
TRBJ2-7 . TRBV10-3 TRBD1 TGTGCCATCAGTGATCCCGGGACAGGTAGCTCCTACGAGCAGTACTTC CAISDPGTGSSYEQYF
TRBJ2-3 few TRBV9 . TGTGCCAGCAGCGAGGACCCTGCCGTGGATACGCAGTATTTT CASSEDPAVDTQYF
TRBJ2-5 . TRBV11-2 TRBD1 TGTGCCAGCAGCTACCGACAGGGAGCCATCCAAGAGACCCAGTACTTC CASSYRQGAIQETQYF
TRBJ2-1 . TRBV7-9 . TGTGCCAGCAGCTCCCACTTCGTAGATGAGCAGTTCTTC CASSSHFVDEQFF
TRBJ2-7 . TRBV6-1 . TGTGCCAGCAGTGATTTGGGGGGATTCTACGAGCAGTACTTC CASSDLGGFYEQYF
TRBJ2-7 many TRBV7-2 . TGTGCCAGCAGCTTCCCTAGTGACTACGAGCAGTACTTC CASSFPSDYEQYF
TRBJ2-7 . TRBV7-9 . TGTGCCAGCAGCTTAGACCAGCGGGCGGCGTACTTC CASSLDQRAAYF
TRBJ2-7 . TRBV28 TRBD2 TGTGCCAGCAGTCCCACTCTAGCGGGAGCGGGCTACGAGCAGTACTTC CASSPTLAGAGYEQYF
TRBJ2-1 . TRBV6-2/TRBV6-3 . TGTGCCAGCAGTTCCCGACTCAATGAGCAGTTCTTC CASSSRLNEQFF
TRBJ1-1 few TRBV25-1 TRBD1 TGTGCCAGCAGTGAGACAGGGCAAACTGAAGCTTTCTTT CASSETGQTEAFF
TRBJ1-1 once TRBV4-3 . TGCGCCAGCAGCCAACAGCGGAACACTGAAGCTTTCTTT CASSQQRNTEAFF
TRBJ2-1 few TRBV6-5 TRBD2 TGTGCCAGCAGTTACGGCGGGAGGGTCAATGAGCAGTTCTTC CASSYGGRVNEQFF
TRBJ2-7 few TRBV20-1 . TGCAGTGCTAGTCCTCACGGAACTACTTACTCCTACGAGCAGTACTTC CSASPHGTTYSYEQYF
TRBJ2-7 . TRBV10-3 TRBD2 TGTGCCATCAGTGATAGCGGGACGAAACTGTACTACGAGCAGTACTTC CAISDSGTKLYYEQYF
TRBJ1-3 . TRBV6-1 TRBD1 TGTGCCAGCAGTCGACAGGGAAACTCTGGAAACACCATATATTTT CASSRQGNSGNTIYF
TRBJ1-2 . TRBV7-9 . TGTGCCAGCAGCTTAGGCAGAGGCGGAATCTATGGCTACACCTTC CASSLGRGGIYGYTF
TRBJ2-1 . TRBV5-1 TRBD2 TGCGCCAGCAGCTCCCGACTAGCACGTTTAGACTCCTACAATGAGCAGTTCTTC CASSSRLARLDSYNEQFF
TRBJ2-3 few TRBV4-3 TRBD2 TGCGCCAGCAGCTACTCCTACACTAGCGGGGCGGGAGATACGCAGTATTTT CASSYSYTSGAGDTQYF
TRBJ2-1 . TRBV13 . TGTGCCAGCAGCTCTAGTCGGACGTCCTACAATGAGCAGTTCTTC CASSSSRTSYNEQFF
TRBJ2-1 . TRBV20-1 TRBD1 TGCAGTGCTAGTAGGGACAGGGTAGACAATGAGCAGTTCTTC CSASRDRVDNEQFF
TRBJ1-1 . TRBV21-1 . TGTGCCAGCAGCAAACGGGGGATGAACACTGAAGCTTTCTTT CASSKRGMNTEAFF
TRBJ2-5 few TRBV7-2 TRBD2 TGTGCCAGCAGCTCTCCGGGACTAGCCCAAGAGACCCAGTACTTC CASSSPGLAQETQYF
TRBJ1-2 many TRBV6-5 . TGTGCCAGCAGTTACTCCCCGGGACCGGTTTACGGCTACACCTTC CASSYSPGPVYGYTF
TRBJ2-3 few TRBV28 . TGTGCCAGCAGTCCCGACGGGCGGGGTACGCAGTATTTT CASSPDGRGTQYF
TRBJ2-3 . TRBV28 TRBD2 TGTGCCAGCAGACAAAAAGCGGGGGAGGGCACAGATACGCAGTATTTT CASRQKAGEGTDTQYF
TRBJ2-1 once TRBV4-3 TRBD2 TGCGCCGGCAGCCAGAGTACTAGCGGGAGTCTCTATGAGCAGTTCTTC CAGSQSTSGSLYEQFF
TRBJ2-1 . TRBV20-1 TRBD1 TGCAGTGCTACAGGGGGCTTGAATGAGCAGTTCTTC CSATGGLNEQFF
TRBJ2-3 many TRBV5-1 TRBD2 TGCGCCAGCAGCCTCGTCACTAGCGGGGGCACAGATACGCAGTATTTT CASSLVTSGGTDTQYF